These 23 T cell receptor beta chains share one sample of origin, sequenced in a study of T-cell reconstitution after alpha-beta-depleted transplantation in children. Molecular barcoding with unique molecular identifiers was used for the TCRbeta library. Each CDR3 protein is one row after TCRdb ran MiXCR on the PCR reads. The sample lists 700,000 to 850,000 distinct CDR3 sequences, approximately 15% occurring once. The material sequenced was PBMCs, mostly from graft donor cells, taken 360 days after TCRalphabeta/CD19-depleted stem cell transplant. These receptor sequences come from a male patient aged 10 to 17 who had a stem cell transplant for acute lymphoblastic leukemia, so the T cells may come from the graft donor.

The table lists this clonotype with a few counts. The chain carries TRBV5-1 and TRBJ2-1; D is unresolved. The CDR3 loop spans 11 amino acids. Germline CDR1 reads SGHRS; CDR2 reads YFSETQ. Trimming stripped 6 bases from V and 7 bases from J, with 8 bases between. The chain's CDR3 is CASTQLNEQFF. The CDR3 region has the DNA TGCGCCAGCACACAATTGAATGAGCAGTTCTTC.

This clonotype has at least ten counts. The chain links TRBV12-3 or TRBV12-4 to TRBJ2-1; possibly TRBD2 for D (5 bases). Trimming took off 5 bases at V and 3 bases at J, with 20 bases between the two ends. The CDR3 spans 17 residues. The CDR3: CASSLGFLATGYNEQFF. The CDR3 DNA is TGTGCCAGCAGTCTAGGGTTTCTAGCAACTGGCTACAATGAGCAGTTCTTC.

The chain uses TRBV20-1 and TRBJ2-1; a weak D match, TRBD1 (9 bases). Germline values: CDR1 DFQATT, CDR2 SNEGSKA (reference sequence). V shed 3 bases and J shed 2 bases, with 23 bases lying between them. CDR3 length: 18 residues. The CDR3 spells CSARANRGRGGPYNEQFF. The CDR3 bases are TGCAGTGCTAGGGCTAACAGGGGGCGCGGGGGGCCCTACAATGAGCAGTTCTTC.

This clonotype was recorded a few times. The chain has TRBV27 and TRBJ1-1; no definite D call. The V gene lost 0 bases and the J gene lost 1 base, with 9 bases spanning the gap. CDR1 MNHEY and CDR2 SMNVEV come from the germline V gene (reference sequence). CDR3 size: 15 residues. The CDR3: CASSLSGTTNTEAFF. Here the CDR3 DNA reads TGTGCCAGCAGTTTATCTGGAACCACGAACACTGAAGCTTTCTTT.

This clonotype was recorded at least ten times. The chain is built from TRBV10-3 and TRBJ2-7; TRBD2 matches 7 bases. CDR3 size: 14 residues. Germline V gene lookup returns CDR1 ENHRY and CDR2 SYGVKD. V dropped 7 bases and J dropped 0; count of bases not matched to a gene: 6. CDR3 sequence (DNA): TGTGCCATCAAAGAAGCTAGCGGCTCCTACGAGCAGTACTTC. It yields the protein CAIKEASGSYEQYF.

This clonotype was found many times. The CDR3 DNA follows: TGTGCCAGCAGCTTAGCGGGTAGCGAGCAGTACTTC. This encodes CASSLAGSEQYF. The chain links TRBV7-2 to TRBJ2-7; no firm D call. The germline V and J ends were trimmed by 0 bases and 6 bases, with 6 bases remaining between them. This CDR3 has 12 residues. Germline loops: CDR1 SGHTA, CDR2 FQGNSA.

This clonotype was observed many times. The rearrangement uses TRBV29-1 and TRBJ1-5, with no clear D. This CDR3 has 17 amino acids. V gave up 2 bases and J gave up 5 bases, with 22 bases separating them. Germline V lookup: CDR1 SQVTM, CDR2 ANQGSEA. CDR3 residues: CSVEFPSAVRVHQPQHF. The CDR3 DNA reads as TGCAGCGTTGAATTTCCCAGCGCGGTAAGGGTGCATCAGCCCCAGCATTTT. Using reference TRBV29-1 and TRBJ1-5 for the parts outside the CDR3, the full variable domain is SAVISQKPSRDICQRGTSLTIQCQVDSQVTMMFWYRQQPGQSLTLIATANQGSEATYESGFVIDKFPISRPNLTFSTLTVSNMSPEDSSIYLCSVEFPSAVRVHQPQHFGDGTRLSIL.

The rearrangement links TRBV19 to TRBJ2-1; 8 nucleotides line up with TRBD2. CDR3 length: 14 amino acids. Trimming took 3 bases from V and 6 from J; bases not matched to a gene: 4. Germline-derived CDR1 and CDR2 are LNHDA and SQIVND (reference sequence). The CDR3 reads CASSIGGRTNEQFF. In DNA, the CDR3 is TGTGCCAGTAGTATTGGCGGGAGGACCAATGAGCAGTTCTTC.

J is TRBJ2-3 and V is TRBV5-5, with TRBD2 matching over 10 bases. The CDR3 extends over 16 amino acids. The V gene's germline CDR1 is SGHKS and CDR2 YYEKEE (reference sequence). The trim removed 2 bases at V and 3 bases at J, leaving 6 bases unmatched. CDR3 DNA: TGTGCCAGCAGCTTCCGCGGACTAGCGGATACAGATACGCAGTATTTT. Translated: CASSFRGLADTDTQYF.

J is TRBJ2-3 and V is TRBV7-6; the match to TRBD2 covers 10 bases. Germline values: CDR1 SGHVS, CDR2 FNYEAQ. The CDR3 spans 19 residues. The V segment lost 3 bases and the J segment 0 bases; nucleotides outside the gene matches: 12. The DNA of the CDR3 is TGTGCCAGCAGCTTGGATGAGCGGGAGGGATGGACTAGCACAGATACGCAGTATTTT. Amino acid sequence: CASSLDEREGWTSTDTQYF.

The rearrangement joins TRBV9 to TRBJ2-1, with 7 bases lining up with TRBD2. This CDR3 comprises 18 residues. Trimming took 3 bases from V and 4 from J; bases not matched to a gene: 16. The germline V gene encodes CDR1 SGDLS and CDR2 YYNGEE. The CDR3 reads CASSGMFRARGRYNEQFF. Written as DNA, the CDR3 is TGTGCCAGCAGCGGGATGTTCCGGGCGCGCGGGAGATACAATGAGCAGTTCTTC.

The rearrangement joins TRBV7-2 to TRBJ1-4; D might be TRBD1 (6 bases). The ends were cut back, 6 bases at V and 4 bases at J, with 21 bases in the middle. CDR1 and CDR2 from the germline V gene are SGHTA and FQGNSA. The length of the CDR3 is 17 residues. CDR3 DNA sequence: TGTGCCAGCAGTCCCACCGCCGGGGGCAGGATTAATGAAAAACTGTTTTTT. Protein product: CASSPTAGGRINEKLFF.

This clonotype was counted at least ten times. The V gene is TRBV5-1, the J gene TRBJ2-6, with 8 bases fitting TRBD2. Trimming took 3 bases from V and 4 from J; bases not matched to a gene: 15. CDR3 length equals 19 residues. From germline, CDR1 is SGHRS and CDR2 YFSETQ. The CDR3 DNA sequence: TGCGCCAGCAGCTCCGACGTTAAAGCGGGAGCATACGGGGCCAACGTCCTGACTTTC. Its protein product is CASSSDVKAGAYGANVLTF.

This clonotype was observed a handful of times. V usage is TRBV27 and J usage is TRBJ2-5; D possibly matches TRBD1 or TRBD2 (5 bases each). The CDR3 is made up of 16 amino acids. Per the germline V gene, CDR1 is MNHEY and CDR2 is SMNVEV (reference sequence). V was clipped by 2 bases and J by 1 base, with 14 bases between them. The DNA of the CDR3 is TGTGCCAGCAGTTTAGGGGGATGGAAACCCCAAGAGACCCAGTACTTC. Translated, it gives CASSLGGWKPQETQYF.

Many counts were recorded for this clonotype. CDR3 protein: CASSLRLAVAGELFF. CDR3 DNA sequence: TGTGCCAGCAGTTTAAGACTAGCGGTGGCCGGGGAGCTGTTTTTT. The chain has TRBV27 and TRBJ2-2; 9 bases align to TRBD2. V gave up 2 bases and J gave up 6 bases; unmatched junction bases: 4. The length of the CDR3 is 15 residues. CDR1 and CDR2 (germline): MNHEY, SMNVEV (reference sequence).

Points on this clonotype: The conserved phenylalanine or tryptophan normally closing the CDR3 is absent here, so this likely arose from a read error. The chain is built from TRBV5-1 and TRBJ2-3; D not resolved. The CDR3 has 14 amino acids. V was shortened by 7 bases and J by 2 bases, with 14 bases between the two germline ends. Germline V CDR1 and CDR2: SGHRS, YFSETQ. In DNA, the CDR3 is TGCGCCAGCTTCCCCCCTGGAGACACAGATACGCAGTATTAT. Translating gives CASFPPGDTDTQYY.

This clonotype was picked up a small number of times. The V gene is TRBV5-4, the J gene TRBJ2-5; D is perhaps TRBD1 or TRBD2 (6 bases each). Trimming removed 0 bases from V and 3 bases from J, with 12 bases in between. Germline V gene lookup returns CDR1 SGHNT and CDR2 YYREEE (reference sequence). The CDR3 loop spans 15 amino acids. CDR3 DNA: TGTGCCAGCAGCTTGGGCGGGACAAGAAAAGAGACCCAGTACTTC. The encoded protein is CASSLGGTRKETQYF.

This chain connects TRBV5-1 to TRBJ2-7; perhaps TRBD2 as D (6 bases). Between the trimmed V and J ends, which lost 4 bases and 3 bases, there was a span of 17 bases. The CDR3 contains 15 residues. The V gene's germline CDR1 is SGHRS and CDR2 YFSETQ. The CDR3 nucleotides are TGCGCCAGCAGCCCCCTCGGGCGGGACCTCTACGAGCAGTACTTC. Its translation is CASSPLGRDLYEQYF.

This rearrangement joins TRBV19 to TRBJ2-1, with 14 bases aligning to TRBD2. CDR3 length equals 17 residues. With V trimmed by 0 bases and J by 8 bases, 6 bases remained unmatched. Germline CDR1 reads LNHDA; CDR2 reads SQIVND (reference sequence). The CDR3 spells CASSIEEGLAGVYEQFF. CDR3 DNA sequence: TGTGCCAGTAGTATAGAAGAGGGACTAGCGGGAGTCTATGAGCAGTTCTTC. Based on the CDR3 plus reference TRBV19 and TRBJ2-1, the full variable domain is DGGITQSPKYLFRKEGQNVTLSCEQNLNHDAMYWYRQDPGQGLRLIYYSQIVNDFQKGDIAEGYSVSREKKESFPLTVTSAQKNPTAFYLCASSIEEGLAGVYEQFFGPGTRLTVL.

The CDR3 DNA reads as TGTGCCAGCAGCCCCGGGGCACGGAGGTCGGCCCAGTACTTC. It codes for CASSPGARRSAQYF. The chain joins TRBV12-3 or TRBV12-4 to TRBJ2-5; TRBD1 or TRBD2 may be the D gene (5 bases each). CDR3 length equals 14 residues. V lost 6 bases, J lost 9 bases, and 20 bases lay in between.

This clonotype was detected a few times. The chain's CDR3 is CATGEAQYEQYF. The CDR3 bases are TGTGCCACGGGGGAGGCACAGTACGAGCAGTACTTC. V gene TRBV10-3 combines with J gene TRBJ2-7; weak D call: TRBD2 (6 bases). Germline V lookup: CDR1 ENHRY, CDR2 SYGVKD. There are 12 residues in the CDR3. V was clipped by 10 bases and J by 4 bases, with 14 bases between them.

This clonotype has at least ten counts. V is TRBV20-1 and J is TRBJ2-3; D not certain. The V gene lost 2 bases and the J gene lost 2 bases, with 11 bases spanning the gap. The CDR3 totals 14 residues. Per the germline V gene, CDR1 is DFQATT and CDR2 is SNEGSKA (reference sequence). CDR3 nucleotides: TGCAGTGCTAGACGGCGGCTTAACACAGATACGCAGTATTTT. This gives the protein CSARRRLNTDTQYF.

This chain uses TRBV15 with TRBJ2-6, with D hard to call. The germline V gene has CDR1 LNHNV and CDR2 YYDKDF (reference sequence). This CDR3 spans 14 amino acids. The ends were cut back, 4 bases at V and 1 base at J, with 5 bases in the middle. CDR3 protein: CATSIMSGANVLTF. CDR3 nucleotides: TGTGCCACCAGCATAATGTCTGGGGCCAACGTCCTGACTTTC.